This TCR beta chain was observed in a study of T cells in localized non-small cell lung cancer. Profiling relied on immunoSEQ multiplex PCR, and the TCRdb table lists in-frame clones only, not all of them. Of tens of thousands of clones listed, 70% to 90% were seen once; the top ten hold less than 15%. In the case of this clone: Antigen: not known.

Study-wide results and caveats: Paired adjacent lung recovered a median about 60 of the top 100 tumor clones. Blood T cell density predicted longer survival; adjacent-lung clonality, shorter. Uninvolved adjacent lung, not tumor, had the highest T cell clonality.

V shed 5 bases and J 8 bases; nucleotides not matched to a gene: 12. CDR1 and CDR2 (germline): SGHNT, YENEEA. CDR3 length: 16 residues. The TCR sequence derives from a female donor of 60 years or more with stage I lung adenocarcinoma. The material was peripheral blood, obtained before any cancer treatment. This sequence joins TRBV11-3 and TRBJ2-1, with TRBD1 matching 10 bases. The CDR3 DNA is TGTGCCAGCAGCCCGGGGGGACAGGGGAAAGTGGATGAGCAGTTCTTC. It translates to CASSPGGQGKVDEQFF. The whole variable domain, remainder taken from reference TRBV11-3 and TRBJ2-1, is EAGVVQSPRYKIIEKKQPVAFWCNPISGHNTLYWYLQNLGQGPELLIRYENEEAVDDSQLPKDRFSAERLKGVDSTLKIQPAELGDSAVYLCASSPGGQGKVDEQFFGPGTRLTVL.